The 4 T cell receptor beta chains below come from one sample, sequenced in a study of blood T cell repertoires in COVID-19. Method: immunoSEQ multiplex PCR; TCRdb's copy keeps in-frame clones and lacks some. The sample holds 300,000 to 400,000 clones, roughly 90% seen once. Sequenced: peripheral blood. The source is a woman in her fifties or sixties with active or convalescent COVID-19.

The chain couples TRBV18 to TRBJ2-3; D call uncertain. The CDR3 contains 15 residues. V lost 0 bases and J lost 2, with 9 bases in between. CDR1 and CDR2 from the germline V gene are KGHSH and LQKENI. The CDR3 DNA sequence: TGTGCCAGCTCACCACCGATCAGGCTCACAGATACGCAGTATTTT. This codes for CASSPPIRLTDTQYF.

The chain uses TRBV24-1 and TRBJ2-3; D is perhaps TRBD2 (7 bases). The CDR3 consists of 14 residues. The germline gives CDR1 KGHDR, CDR2 SFDVKD. Trimming pared 9 bases from V and 6 bases from J, leaving 18 bases between. The CDR3 DNA follows: TGTGCCACCTCTCGGGGGGCCGGTATCGATACGCAGTATTTT. Its protein product is CATSRGAGIDTQYF.

The V gene is TRBV11-2, the J gene TRBJ2-2, with TRBD2 as a possible D gene (7 bases). V lost 0 bases to trimming and J lost 8 bases, with 16 bases between them. Germline V lookup: CDR1 SGHAT, CDR2 FQNNGV. The CDR3 runs to 16 residues. The CDR3 DNA reads TGTGCCAGCAGCTTAGACCCCCCGGGGGGCAGGGGGGAGCTGTTTTTT. It encodes CASSLDPPGGRGELFF.

The rearrangement uses TRBV11-2 and TRBJ1-5; 9 bases agree with TRBD1. Germline assignment: CDR1 SGHAT and CDR2 FQNNGV. V was clipped by 5 bases and J by 6 bases; unmatched bases: 11. The CDR3 runs to 16 residues. CDR3 protein: CASSQAGTGYGQPQHF. CDR3 coding DNA: TGTGCCAGCAGCCAGGCCGGGACAGGGTACGGTCAGCCCCAGCATTTT.